Listed here is a single TCR beta chain. Its target is unknown. Other DNA sequences from this sample encode an identical CDR3 as well. TCRdb keeps only in-frame clones here, not all; method: immunoSEQ multiplex PCR. The table records 1.4 million to 1.5 million clones, roughly 96% of them present only once. The data belong to a study of shared clonotypes between healthy human individuals. Study-wide results and caveats: Only blood samples were collected, and tissue repertoires likely differ.

CD4+ cells underwent separation, giving CD45RA+ naive and CD45RA-negative memory subsets. This CDR3 comprises 15 residues. Trimming at V came to 1 base and at J to 7 bases, leaving 4 bases not matched to a gene. The germline V gene encodes CDR1 SGHRS and CDR2 YFSETQ. This sequence originates from a man under 40 in good health. This chain links TRBV5-1 with TRBJ2-1; 11 nucleotides line up with TRBD2. The sequenced sample consisted of naive CD4+ T cells sorted from blood. Specified subset: CD45RA+ positively selected. CDR3: CASSLLAGGANEQFF. The CDR3, as DNA: TGCGCCAGCAGCTTGCTAGCGGGAGGTGCTAATGAGCAGTTCTTC.